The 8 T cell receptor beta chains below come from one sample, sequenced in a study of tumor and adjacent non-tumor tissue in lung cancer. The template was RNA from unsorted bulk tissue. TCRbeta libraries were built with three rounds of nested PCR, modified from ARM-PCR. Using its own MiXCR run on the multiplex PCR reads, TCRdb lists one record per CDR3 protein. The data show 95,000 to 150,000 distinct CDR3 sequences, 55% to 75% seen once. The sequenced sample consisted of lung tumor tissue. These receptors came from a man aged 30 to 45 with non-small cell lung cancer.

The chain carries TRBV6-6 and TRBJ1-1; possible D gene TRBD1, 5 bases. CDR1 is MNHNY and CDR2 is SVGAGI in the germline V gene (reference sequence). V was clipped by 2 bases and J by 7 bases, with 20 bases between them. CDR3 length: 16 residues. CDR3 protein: CASSYVPGHTVSEAFF. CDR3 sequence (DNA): TGTGCCAGCAGTTACGTCCCCGGACATACGGTTAGTGAAGCTTTCTTT.

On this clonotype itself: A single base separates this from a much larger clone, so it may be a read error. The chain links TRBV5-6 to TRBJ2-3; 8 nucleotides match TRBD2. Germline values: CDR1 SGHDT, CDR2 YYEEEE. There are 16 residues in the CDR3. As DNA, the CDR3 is TGTGCCAGCGGCTTGCTAGTAGCGGGACGCACAGATACGCAGTATTTT. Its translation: CASGLLVAGRTDTQYF.

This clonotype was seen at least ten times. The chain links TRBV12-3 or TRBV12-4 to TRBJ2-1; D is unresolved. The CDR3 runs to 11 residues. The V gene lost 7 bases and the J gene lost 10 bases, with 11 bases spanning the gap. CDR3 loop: CASNKGLEQFF. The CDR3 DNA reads TGTGCCAGCAACAAGGGCCTCGAGCAGTTCTTC.

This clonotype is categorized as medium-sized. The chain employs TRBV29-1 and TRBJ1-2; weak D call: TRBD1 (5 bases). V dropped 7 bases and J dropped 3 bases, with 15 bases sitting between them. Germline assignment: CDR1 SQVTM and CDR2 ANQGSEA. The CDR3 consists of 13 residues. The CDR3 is CSEGSGTDYGYTF. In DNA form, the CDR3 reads TGCAGCGAGGGGTCGGGTACGGACTATGGCTACACCTTC.

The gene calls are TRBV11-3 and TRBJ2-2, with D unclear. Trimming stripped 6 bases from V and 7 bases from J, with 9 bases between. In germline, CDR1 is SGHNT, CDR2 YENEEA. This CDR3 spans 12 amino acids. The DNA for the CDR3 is TGTGCCAGCAGATATGACGTCGGGGAGCTGTTTTTT. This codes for CASRYDVGELFF.

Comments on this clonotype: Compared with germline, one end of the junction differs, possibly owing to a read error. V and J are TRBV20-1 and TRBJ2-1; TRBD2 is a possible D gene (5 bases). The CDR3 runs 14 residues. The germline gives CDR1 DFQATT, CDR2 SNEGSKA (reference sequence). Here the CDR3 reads CNASRALGKGEQFF. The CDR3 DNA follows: TGCAATGCTAGCCGGGCCCTCGGTAAGGGTGAGCAGTTCTTC.

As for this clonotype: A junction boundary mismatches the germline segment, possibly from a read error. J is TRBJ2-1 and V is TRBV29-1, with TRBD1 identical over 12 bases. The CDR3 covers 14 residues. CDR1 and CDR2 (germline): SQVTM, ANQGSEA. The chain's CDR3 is CSVGTGGSFNEHFF. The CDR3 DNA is TGCAGCGTGGGGACAGGGGGCTCCTTCAATGAGCACTTCTTC.

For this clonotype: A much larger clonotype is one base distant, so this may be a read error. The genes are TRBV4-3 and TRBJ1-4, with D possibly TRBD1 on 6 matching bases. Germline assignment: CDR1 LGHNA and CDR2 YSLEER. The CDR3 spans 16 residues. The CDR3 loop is CACSQEEGRGSEKLFF. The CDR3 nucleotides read TGCGCCTGCAGCCAGGAGGAGGGCAGGGGTAGTGAAAAACTGTTTTTT.